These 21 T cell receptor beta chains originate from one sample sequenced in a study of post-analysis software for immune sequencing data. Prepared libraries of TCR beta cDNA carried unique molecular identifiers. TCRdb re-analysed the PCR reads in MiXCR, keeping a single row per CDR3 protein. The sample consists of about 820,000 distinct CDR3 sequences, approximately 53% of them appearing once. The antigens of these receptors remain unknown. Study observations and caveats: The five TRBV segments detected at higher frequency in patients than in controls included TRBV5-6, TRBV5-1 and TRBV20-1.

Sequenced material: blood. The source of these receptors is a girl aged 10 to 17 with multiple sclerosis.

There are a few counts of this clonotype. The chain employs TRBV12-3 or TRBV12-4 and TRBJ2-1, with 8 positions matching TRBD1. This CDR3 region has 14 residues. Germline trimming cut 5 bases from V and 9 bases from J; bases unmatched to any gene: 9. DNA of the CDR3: TGTGCCAGCAGTCCCCGGACAGGGTTCGGTGAGCAGTTCTTC. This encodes CASSPRTGFGEQFF.

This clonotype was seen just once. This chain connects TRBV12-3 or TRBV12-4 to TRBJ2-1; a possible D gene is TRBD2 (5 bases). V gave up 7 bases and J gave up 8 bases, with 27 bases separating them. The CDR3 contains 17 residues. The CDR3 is CASTSGKGYPSADEQFF. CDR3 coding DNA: TGTGCCAGCACCAGCGGAAAGGGTTATCCTTCTGCGGATGAGCAGTTCTTC.

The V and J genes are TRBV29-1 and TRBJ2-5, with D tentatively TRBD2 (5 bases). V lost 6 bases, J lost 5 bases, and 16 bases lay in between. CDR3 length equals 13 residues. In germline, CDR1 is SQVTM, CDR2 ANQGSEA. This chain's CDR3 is CSVLRSTGETQYF. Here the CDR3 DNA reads TGCAGCGTCCTCCGATCAACGGGGGAGACCCAGTACTTC.

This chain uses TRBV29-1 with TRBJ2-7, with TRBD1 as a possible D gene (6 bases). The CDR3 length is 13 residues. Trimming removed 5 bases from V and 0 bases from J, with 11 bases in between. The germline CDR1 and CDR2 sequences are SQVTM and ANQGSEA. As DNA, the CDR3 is TGCAGCGTTTTCCAGGGGAACTCCTACGAGCAGTACTTC. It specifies CSVFQGNSYEQYF.

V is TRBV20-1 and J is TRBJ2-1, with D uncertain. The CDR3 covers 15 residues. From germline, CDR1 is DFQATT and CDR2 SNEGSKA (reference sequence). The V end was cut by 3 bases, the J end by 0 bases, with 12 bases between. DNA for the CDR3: TGCAGTGCTAGTGGCGGTCCGAGCTCCTACAATGAGCAGTTCTTC. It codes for CSASGGPSSYNEQFF.

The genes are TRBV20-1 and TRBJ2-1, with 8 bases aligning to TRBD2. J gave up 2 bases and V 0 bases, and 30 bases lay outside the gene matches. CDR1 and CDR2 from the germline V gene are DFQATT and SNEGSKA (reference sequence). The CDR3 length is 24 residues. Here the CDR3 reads CSARDHHRGLAGGIGATPYNEQFF. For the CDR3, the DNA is TGCAGTGCTAGAGATCACCACCGAGGGTTGGCGGGAGGAATCGGGGCCACCCCCTACAATGAGCAGTTCTTC.

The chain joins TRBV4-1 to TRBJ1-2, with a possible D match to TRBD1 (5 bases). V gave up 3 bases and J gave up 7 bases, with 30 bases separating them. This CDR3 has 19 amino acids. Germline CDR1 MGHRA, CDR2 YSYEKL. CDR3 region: CASSHVFGWDVEQGPGYTF. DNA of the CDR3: TGCGCCAGCAGCCACGTGTTCGGGTGGGACGTAGAGCAAGGGCCTGGCTACACCTTC.

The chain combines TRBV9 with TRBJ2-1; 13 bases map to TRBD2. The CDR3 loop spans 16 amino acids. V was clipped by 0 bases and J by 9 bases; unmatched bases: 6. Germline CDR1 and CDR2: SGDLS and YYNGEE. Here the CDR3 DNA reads TGTGCCAGCAGCGTAGGTACTAGCGGGAGGGGTAGTGAGCAGTTCTTC. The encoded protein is CASSVGTSGRGSEQFF.

The CDR3 nucleotides are TGCAGCGTCAAGGACAGGGACAGCTCCTACGAGCAGTACTTC. It specifies CSVKDRDSSYEQYF. The gene calls are TRBV29-1 and TRBJ2-7; TRBD1 matches at 8 bases. The V gene's germline CDR1 is SQVTM and CDR2 ANQGSEA. The CDR3 length is 14 residues. Trimming removed 6 bases from V and 0 bases from J; junction bases left unmatched: 7.

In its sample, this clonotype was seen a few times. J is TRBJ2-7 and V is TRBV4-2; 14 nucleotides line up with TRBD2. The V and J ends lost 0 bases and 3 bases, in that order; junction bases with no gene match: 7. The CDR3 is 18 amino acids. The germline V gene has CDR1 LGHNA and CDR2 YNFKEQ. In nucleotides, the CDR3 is TGTGCCAGCAGCCAAGATATTGGGACTAGCGGGAGAGGCTACGAGCAGTACTTC. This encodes CASSQDIGTSGRGYEQYF.

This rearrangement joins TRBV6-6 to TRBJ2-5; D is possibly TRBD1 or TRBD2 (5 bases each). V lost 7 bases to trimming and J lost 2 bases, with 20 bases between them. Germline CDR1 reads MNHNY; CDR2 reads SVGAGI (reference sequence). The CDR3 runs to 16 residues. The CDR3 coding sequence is TGTGCCAGCATGGGGCGGACCACTAGACGGCAAGAGACCCAGTACTTC. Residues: CASMGRTTRRQETQYF.

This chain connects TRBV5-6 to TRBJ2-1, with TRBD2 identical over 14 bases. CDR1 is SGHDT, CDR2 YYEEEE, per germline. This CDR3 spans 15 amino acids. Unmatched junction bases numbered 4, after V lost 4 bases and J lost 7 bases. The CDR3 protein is CASSRLAGGMNEQFF. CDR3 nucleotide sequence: TGTGCCAGCAGCAGACTAGCGGGAGGGATGAATGAGCAGTTCTTC.

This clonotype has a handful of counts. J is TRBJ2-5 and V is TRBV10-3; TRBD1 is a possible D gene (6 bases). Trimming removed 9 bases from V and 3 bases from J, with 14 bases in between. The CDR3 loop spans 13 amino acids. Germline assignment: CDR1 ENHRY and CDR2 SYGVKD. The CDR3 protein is CAISPRDKETQYF. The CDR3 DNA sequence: TGTGCCATTAGCCCCAGGGACAAAGAGACCCAGTACTTC.

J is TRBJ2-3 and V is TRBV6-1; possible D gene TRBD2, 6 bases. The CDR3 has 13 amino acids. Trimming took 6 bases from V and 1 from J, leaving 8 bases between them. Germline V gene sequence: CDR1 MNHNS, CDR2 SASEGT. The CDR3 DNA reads TGTGCCAGCAGGGACTACCGCACAGATACGCAGTATTTT. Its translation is CASRDYRTDTQYF.

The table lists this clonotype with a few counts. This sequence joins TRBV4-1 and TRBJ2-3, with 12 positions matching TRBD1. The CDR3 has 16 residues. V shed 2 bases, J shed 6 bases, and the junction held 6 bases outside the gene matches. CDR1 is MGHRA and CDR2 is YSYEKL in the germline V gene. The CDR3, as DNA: TGCGCCAGCAGCCAAAGGGGACAGGGGGCAGGGGATACGCAGTATTTT. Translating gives CASSQRGQGAGDTQYF.

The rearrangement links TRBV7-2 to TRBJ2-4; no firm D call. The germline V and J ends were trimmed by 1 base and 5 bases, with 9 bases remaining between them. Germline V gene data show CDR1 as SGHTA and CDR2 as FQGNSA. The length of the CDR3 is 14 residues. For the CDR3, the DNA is TGTGCCAGCAGCTTAGGCTACAGCGAAAACATTCAGTACTTC. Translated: CASSLGYSENIQYF.

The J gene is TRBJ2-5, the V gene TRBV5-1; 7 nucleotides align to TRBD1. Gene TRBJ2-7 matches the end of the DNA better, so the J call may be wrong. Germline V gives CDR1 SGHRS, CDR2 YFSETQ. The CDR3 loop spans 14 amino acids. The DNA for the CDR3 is TGCGCCAGCAGCTGGGCGACAGGGTCCCACGAGCAGTACTTC. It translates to CASSWATGSHEQYF.

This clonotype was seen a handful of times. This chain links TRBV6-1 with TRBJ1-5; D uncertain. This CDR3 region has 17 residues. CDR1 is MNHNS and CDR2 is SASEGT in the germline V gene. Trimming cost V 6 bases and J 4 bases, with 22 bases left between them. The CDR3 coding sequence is TGTGCCAGCAGCGACCTCCCCGGAGACCCACGGAATCAGCCCCAGCATTTT. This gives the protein CASSDLPGDPRNQPQHF.

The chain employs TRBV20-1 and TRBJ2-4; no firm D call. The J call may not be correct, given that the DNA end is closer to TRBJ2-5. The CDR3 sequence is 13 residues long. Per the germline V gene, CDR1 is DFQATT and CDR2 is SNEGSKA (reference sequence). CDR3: CSARGMSQETQYF. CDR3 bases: TGCAGTGCTAGAGGGATGAGCCAAGAGACCCAGTACTTC.

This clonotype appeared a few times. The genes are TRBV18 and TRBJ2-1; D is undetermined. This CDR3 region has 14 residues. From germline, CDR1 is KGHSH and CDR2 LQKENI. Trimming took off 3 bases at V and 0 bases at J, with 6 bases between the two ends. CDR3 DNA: TGTGCCAGCTCACCCCACGCCTCCTACAATGAGCAGTTCTTC. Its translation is CASSPHASYNEQFF.

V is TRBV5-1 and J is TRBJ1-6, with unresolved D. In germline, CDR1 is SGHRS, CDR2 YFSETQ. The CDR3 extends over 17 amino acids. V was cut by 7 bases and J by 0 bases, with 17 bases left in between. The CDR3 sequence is CASQLESGSSYNSPLHF. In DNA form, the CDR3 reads TGCGCCAGCCAGCTAGAGTCGGGGAGCTCCTATAATTCACCCCTCCACTTT.